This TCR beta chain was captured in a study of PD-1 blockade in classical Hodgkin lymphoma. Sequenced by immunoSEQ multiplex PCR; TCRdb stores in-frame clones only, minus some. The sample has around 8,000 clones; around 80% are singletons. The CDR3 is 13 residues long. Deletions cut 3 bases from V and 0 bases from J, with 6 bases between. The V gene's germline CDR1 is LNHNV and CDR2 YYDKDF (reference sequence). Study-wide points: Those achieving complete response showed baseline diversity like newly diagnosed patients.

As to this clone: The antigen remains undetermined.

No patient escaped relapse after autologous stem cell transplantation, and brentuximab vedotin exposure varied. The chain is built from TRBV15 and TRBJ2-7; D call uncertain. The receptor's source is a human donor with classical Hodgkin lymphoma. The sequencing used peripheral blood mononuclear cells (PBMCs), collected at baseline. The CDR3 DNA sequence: TGTGCCACCAGCAGTGGTATCTCCTACGAGCAGTACTTC. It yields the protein CATSSGISYEQYF. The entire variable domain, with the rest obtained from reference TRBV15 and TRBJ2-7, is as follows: DAMVIQNPRYQVTQFGKPVTLSCSQTLNHNVMYWYQQKSSQAPKLLFHYYDKDFNNEADTPDNFQSRRPNTSFCFLDIRSPGLGDTAMYLCATSSGISYEQYFGPGTRLTVT.